This T cell receptor (beta chain) derives from a study of OX40 agonist ivuxolimab in advanced cancers. Background on the study: Given to patients was ivuxolimab, an agonistic anti-OX40 (CD134) antibody.

On this clone itself: Antigen: not known.

V dropped 5 bases and J dropped 3; count of bases not matched to a gene: 5. This CDR3 region has 15 residues. Germline loops: CDR1 SGHNT, CDR2 YYREEE (reference sequence). Assay used: immunoSEQ multiplex PCR; TCRdb lists only in-frame clones, some missing. This table holds tens of thousands of clones, 79% found once. Regarding the study as a whole: Among the lowest peripheral clonal expansion occurred in 0.1-3.0 mg/kg partial responders.

Sampling times: baseline, cycle 4 day 1, cycle 7 day 1. This sequence was found in an adult with an advanced solid tumor such as melanoma, head and neck, liver or kidney cancer. This specimen consisted of CD4+ or CD8+ T cells sorted from blood, obtained in a trial of the OX40 agonist ivuxolimab. This sequence joins TRBV5-4 and TRBJ2-1; 10 bases are shared with TRBD2. The CDR3 sequence is CASSLGLADYNEQFF. CDR3 DNA sequence: TGTGCCAGCAGTCTCGGACTAGCGGACTACAATGAGCAGTTCTTC.